Listed here is a single T cell receptor beta chain. The same CDR3 also results from other DNA sequences found in this sample. The germline CDR1 and CDR2 sequences are MGHRA and YSYEKL. With 0 bases clipped from V and 1 base from J, the junction kept 1 base outside the gene matches. This CDR3 contains 15 residues. Measured with immunoSEQ multiplex PCR; TCRdb has only the in-frame clones, and not every one. The sample lists fewer than 1 million clones, about 96% occurring once. These data are taken from a study of shared clonotypes between healthy human individuals. CD45RO-negative CD8 cells positively selected for CCR7 made up the naive population, which excluded terminally differentiated effector memory CD45RA+ cells.

What was sequenced was naive CD8+ T cells sorted from blood. This receptor was obtained from a man aged 30-40 years in good health. The gene calls are TRBV4-1 and TRBJ1-1; 8 bases align to TRBD1. CDR3 residues: CASSQDRGPNTEAFF. The CDR3 DNA reads as TGCGCCAGCAGCCAAGACAGGGGGCCGAACACTGAAGCTTTCTTT.